The 5 T cell receptor beta chains below were found in one sample sequenced in a study (dated by TCRdb to between 2014 and 2016). The library relied on 5' RACE. For sequencing, an Illumina MiSeq was employed. TCRdb passed the public sequencing reads through fastp at Q25 and MiXCR, retaining productive beta sequences. Rows are combined by CDR3 protein, so each entry shows the most common genes and DNA. Present in this sample are about 34,000 distinct CDR3 sequences, roughly 25% of which were seen just once. Together, the top ten hold roughly 4% of the sample. The sequenced sample was naive CD4+ T cells sorted from a lymph node. The cell subset or site label on this specimen signifies: naive CD4+ T cells, CD4+CD45RA+CD25-. Receptor source: a female donor with breast cancer.

Concerning this clonotype itself: A much larger clone is a single base away; this may be a read error. The DNA for the CDR3 is TGTGCCGGCAGTTACTCGGGGGTTCGCCCAGATACGCAGTATTTT. Residues: CAGSYSGVRPDTQYF. The chain has TRBV6-5 and TRBJ2-3, with D possibly TRBD2 on 6 matching bases. The CDR3 runs to 15 residues. Germline V gives CDR1 MNHEY, CDR2 SVGAGI.

The rearrangement uses TRBV15 and TRBJ2-3; tentatively, D is TRBD2 (5 bases). Trimming took 2 bases from V and 0 from J, leaving 12 bases between them. The germline V gene encodes CDR1 LNHNV and CDR2 YYDKDF (reference sequence). There are 16 residues in the CDR3. Here the CDR3 reads CATSRQKRSSTDTQYF. DNA for the CDR3: TGTGCCACCAGCAGACAAAAGCGGTCTAGCACAGATACGCAGTATTTT. Full variable domain (missing parts from reference TRBV15 and TRBJ2-3): DAMVIQNPRYQVTQFGKPVTLSCSQTLNHNVMYWYQQKSSQAPKLLFHYYDKDFNNEADTPDNFQSRRPNTSFCFLDIRSPGLGDTAMYLCATSRQKRSSTDTQYFGPGTRLTVL.

Regarding this clonotype: A much larger clone lies a single base off, so this may be a read error. J is TRBJ2-7 and V is TRBV12-3 or TRBV12-4; D is ambiguous. The CDR3 is made up of 13 amino acids. The CDR3 nucleotides read TGTGCCAGCAGTTTGTCAGTCTCCTACGAGCAGCACTTC. This gives the protein CASSLSVSYEQHF.

By share of the sample, this clonotype is medium-sized. This rearrangement joins TRBV12-3 or TRBV12-4 to TRBJ2-7; weak D call: TRBD2 (6 bases). CDR3 length equals 12 residues. Between the trimmed V and J ends, which lost 6 bases and 4 bases, there was a span of 10 bases. CDR3 bases: TGTGCCAGCAGCCTCGCGGGATACGAGCAGTACTTC. It encodes CASSLAGYEQYF.

The genes are TRBV4-3 and TRBJ2-3, with TRBD2 as a possible D gene (5 bases). The V and J ends lost 4 bases and 6 bases respectively, with 20 bases between them. Germline V gene sequence: CDR1 LGHNA, CDR2 YSLEER. This CDR3 region has 16 residues. The chain's CDR3 is CASSRQSDSGRDTQYF. CDR3 DNA: TGCGCCAGCAGCCGGCAGTCGGACTCCGGTAGGGATACGCAGTATTTT.